This is a list of T cell receptor beta chains from one sample in a study of T cell repertoires in MIS-A myocarditis. Assay used: immunoSEQ multiplex PCR; TCRdb lists only in-frame clones, some missing. The sample records fewer than 11,000 clones, 85% to 90% being singletons. The material sequenced was thoracic lymph node tissue obtained at autopsy. These receptors were obtained from a man between 18 and 35 years old with fulminant myocarditis from multisystem inflammatory syndrome in adults (MIS-A) after COVID-19. CDR3s include the opening cysteine and the closing phenylalanine or tryptophan. The D gene is left open where the match is weak. Size is stated for part of the rows, as once, few or many counts, or as a class when the clone is expanded.

J gene: TRBJ1-5
CDR3 length: 15
V gene: TRBV19
D gene: NA
clone size: NA
CDR3 DNA: TGTGCCAGTAGAAGGAGGGGAATGCGGAATCAGCCCCAGCATTTT
CDR3 protein: CASRRRGMRNQPQHF

J gene: TRBJ2-3
CDR3 length: 15
V gene: TRBV19
D gene: TRBD1
clone size: NA
CDR3 DNA: TGTGCCAGTAGTATAAGGCAGGGGGCAGGGGATACGCAGTATTTT
CDR3 protein: CASSIRQGAGDTQYF

J gene: TRBJ2-7
CDR3 length: 15
V gene: TRBV19
D gene: TRBD1
clone size: NA
CDR3 DNA: TGTGCCAGTAGTCCCAGGACAGGGAACTCCTACGAGCAGTACTTC
CDR3 protein: CASSPRTGNSYEQYF

J gene: TRBJ1-2
CDR3 length: 13
V gene: TRBV10-3
D gene: TRBD1
clone size: NA
CDR3 DNA: TGTGCCACTGCGACAGGGGTCGACTATGGCTACACCTTC
CDR3 protein: CATATGVDYGYTF

J gene: TRBJ1-1
CDR3 length: 17
V gene: TRBV7-8
D gene: NA
clone size: NA
CDR3 DNA: TGTGCCAGCAGCCACCCCGTTTATGACACCTCCAACACTGAAGCTTTCTTT
CDR3 protein: CASSHPVYDTSNTEAFF

J gene: TRBJ2-6
CDR3 length: 15
V gene: TRBV6-6
D gene: NA
clone size: NA
CDR3 DNA: TGTGCCAGCAGTTACCCAGGCTCTGGGGCCAACGTCCTGACTTTC
CDR3 protein: CASSYPGSGANVLTF

J gene: TRBJ1-2
CDR3 length: 17
V gene: TRBV19
D gene: TRBD1
clone size: NA
CDR3 DNA: TGTGCCAGTAGTACCCGGGGGGTGACAGGGAGTCTCTATGGCTACACCTTC
CDR3 protein: CASSTRGVTGSLYGYTF

J gene: TRBJ2-1
CDR3 length: 16
V gene: TRBV5-6
D gene: NA
clone size: NA
CDR3 DNA: TGTGCCAGCAGCACCACCGACTGGGGGTACTACAATGAGCAGTTCTTC
CDR3 protein: CASSTTDWGYYNEQFF

J gene: TRBJ1-1
CDR3 length: 14
V gene: TRBV6-5
D gene: NA
clone size: NA
CDR3 DNA: TGTGCCAGCAAGAATAGACAGGCCCACACTGAAGCTTTCTTT
CDR3 protein: CASKNRQAHTEAFF

J gene: TRBJ2-5
CDR3 length: 15
V gene: TRBV7-9
D gene: TRBD1
clone size: NA
CDR3 DNA: TGTGCCAGCAGCTTACAACCGGGACAGCAAGAGACCCAGTACTTC
CDR3 protein: CASSLQPGQQETQYF

J gene: TRBJ1-1
CDR3 length: 16
V gene: TRBV28
D gene: NA
clone size: NA
CDR3 DNA: TGTGCCAGCAGTTTGGCCTCGACAGGTATGAACACTGAAGCTTTCTTT
CDR3 protein: CASSLASTGMNTEAFF

J gene: TRBJ2-7
CDR3 length: 15
V gene: TRBV7-3
D gene: TRBD2
clone size: few
CDR3 DNA: TGTGCCAGCAGCTCCGTAGCGGGTAGCTCCTACGAGCAGTACTTC
CDR3 protein: CASSSVAGSSYEQYF

J gene: TRBJ2-6
CDR3 length: 17
V gene: TRBV28
D gene: NA
clone size: once
CDR3 DNA: TGTGCCAGCAGTTCCCCTGACTGGGTCTCCGGGGCCAACGTCCTGACTTTC
CDR3 protein: CASSSPDWVSGANVLTF

J gene: TRBJ2-1
CDR3 length: 14
V gene: TRBV6-5
D gene: TRBD2
clone size: once
CDR3 DNA: TGTGCCACCGCGGAGCGGGAGGGGTCGAATGAGCAGTTCTTC
CDR3 protein: CATAEREGSNEQFF

J gene: TRBJ1-1
CDR3 length: 15
V gene: TRBV2
D gene: TRBD1
clone size: once
CDR3 DNA: TGTGCCAGCAGCTTCGTAGGACAGGCGGGTACTGAAGCTTTCTTT
CDR3 protein: CASSFVGQAGTEAFF

J gene: TRBJ1-2
CDR3 length: 14
V gene: TRBV2
D gene: NA
clone size: NA
CDR3 DNA: TGTGCCAGCAGAGACCTTTGGGGGGGCTATGGCTACACCTTC
CDR3 protein: CASRDLWGGYGYTF

J gene: TRBJ2-7
CDR3 length: 14
V gene: TRBV24-1
D gene: NA
clone size: NA
CDR3 DNA: TGTGCCACCTTTAGCGCGGGTGGGCCCTACGAGCAGTACTTC
CDR3 protein: CATFSAGGPYEQYF

J gene: TRBJ2-1
CDR3 length: 15
V gene: TRBV6-5
D gene: NA
clone size: NA
CDR3 DNA: TGTGCCAGCAGTTACTGGGTTGGGGAAAACAATGAGCAGTTCTTC
CDR3 protein: CASSYWVGENNEQFF

J gene: TRBJ2-1
CDR3 length: 14
V gene: TRBV29-1
D gene: TRBD2
clone size: NA
CDR3 DNA: TGCAGCGTTGACAGCGGGAGAGCTTACAATGAGCAGTTCTTC
CDR3 protein: CSVDSGRAYNEQFF

J gene: TRBJ2-5
CDR3 length: 15
V gene: TRBV11-2
D gene: TRBD1
clone size: NA
CDR3 DNA: TGTGCCAGCAGCATCGCCTACAGGGGTCAAGAGACCCAGTACTTC
CDR3 protein: CASSIAYRGQETQYF

J gene: TRBJ1-5
CDR3 length: 15
V gene: TRBV19
D gene: TRBD1
clone size: NA
CDR3 DNA: TGTGCCAGTAGTATAGGGACAGGCGGCAATCAGCCCCAGCATTTT
CDR3 protein: CASSIGTGGNQPQHF

J gene: TRBJ1-3
CDR3 length: 12
V gene: TRBV18
D gene: NA
clone size: NA
CDR3 DNA: TGTGCCAGCTCACCACCGGGTAACACCATATATTTT
CDR3 protein: CASSPPGNTIYF